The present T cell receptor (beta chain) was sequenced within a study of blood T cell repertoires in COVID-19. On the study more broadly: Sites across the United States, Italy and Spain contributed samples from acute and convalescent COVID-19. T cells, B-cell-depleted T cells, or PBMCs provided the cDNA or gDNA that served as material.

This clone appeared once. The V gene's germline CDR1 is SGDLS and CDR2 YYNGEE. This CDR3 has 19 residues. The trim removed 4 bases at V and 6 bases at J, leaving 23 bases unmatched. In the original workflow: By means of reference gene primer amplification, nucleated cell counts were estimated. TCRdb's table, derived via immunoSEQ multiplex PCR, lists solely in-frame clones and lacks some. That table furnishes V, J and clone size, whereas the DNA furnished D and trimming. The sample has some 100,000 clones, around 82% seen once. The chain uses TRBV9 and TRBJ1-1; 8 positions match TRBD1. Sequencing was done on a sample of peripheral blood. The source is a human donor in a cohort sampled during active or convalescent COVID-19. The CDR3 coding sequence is TGTGCCAGCAGCCCGAGGACAGGGATAAGGATACAGTCATACTCTGAAGCTTTCTTT. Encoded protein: CASSPRTGIRIQSYSEAFF.